This record covers a single T cell receptor (beta chain). Its antigen is currently unknown. Different DNA sequences within this sample yield the same CDR3. This sample stems from a study of shared clonotypes between healthy human individuals. General observations from the study: Relative to memory subsets, naive subsets generally showed larger estimated richness. Sequencing depth was expected to affect clonotype sharing among donors.

Generated by immunoSEQ multiplex PCR, the TCRdb table keeps only in-frame clones and is missing some. This table has some 2,100,000 clones, under 95% appearing once. Naive CD8 isolation took CD45RO-negative cells positively selected for CCR7 and excluded terminally differentiated effector memory CD45RA+ cells. Caucasian adults residing in Nashville, Tennessee made up all the donors. This receptor was taken from a man aged 18 to 29 in good health. Some clones in this sample may be carry-over from other donors' samples. Material: naive CD8+ T cells from PBMCs.

The CDR3 nucleotides read TGCAGCGCGACCGGACAGAACACTGAAGCTTTCTTT. Encoded protein: CSATGQNTEAFF. The V gene is TRBV29-1, the J gene TRBJ1-1, with D tentatively TRBD1 (5 bases). Trimming stripped 7 bases from V and 1 base from J, with 10 bases between. Germline CDR1 reads SQVTM; CDR2 reads ANQGSEA. This CDR3 spans 12 amino acids.